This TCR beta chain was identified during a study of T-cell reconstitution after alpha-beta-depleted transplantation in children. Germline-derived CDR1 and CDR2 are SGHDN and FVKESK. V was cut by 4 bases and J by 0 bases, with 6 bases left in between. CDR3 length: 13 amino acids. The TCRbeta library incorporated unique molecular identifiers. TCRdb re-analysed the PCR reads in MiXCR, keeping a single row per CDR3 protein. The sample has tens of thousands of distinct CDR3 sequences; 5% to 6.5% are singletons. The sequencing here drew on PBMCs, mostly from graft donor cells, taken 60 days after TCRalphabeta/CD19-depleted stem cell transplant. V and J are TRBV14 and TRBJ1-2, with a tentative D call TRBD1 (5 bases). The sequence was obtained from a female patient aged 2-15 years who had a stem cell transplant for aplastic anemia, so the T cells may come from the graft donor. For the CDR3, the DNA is TGTGCCAGCAGCCCGGGGCCTAACTATGGCTACACCTTC. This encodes CASSPGPNYGYTF.